The clone carrying this TCR beta chain was counted many times. Its antigen is not known. V was trimmed by 4 bases and J by 0 bases, leaving 6 bases between them. In germline, CDR1 is SQVTM, CDR2 ANQGSEA. The CDR3 is made up of 12 amino acids. Amplification of TCR beta CDR3 regions used RNA transcripts. Investigators did first-round RT-PCR with HTBI primers, then second-round multiplex PCR. A single record per CDR3 protein comes from TCRdb applying MiXCR to the multiplex PCR reads. Altogether around 670,000 distinct CDR3 sequences are present, about 44% being singletons, with the ten largest covering less than 55%. These data belong to a study of Graves' ophthalmopathy and Graves' hyperthyroidism. Ophthalmopathy in the donors was of moderate-to-severe activity, with CAS ≥3, NOSPECS ≥4 and duration under 3 months. Establishment of the diagnosis relied upon clinical symptoms, serum thyroxine, TRAb, thyroid ultrasound and orbital computed tomography.

Study-level results: The model predicted progression of ophthalmopathy with a sensitivity of more than 60%, and its specificity was 72% to 80%.

The chain uses TRBV29-1 and TRBJ2-5; the D is unclear. The TCR originated in an adult man with Graves' ophthalmopathy. Specimen: peripheral blood. The CDR3 sequence: CSVGPNQETQYF. CDR3 DNA: TGCAGCGTTGGGCCGAACCAAGAGACCCAGTACTTC.